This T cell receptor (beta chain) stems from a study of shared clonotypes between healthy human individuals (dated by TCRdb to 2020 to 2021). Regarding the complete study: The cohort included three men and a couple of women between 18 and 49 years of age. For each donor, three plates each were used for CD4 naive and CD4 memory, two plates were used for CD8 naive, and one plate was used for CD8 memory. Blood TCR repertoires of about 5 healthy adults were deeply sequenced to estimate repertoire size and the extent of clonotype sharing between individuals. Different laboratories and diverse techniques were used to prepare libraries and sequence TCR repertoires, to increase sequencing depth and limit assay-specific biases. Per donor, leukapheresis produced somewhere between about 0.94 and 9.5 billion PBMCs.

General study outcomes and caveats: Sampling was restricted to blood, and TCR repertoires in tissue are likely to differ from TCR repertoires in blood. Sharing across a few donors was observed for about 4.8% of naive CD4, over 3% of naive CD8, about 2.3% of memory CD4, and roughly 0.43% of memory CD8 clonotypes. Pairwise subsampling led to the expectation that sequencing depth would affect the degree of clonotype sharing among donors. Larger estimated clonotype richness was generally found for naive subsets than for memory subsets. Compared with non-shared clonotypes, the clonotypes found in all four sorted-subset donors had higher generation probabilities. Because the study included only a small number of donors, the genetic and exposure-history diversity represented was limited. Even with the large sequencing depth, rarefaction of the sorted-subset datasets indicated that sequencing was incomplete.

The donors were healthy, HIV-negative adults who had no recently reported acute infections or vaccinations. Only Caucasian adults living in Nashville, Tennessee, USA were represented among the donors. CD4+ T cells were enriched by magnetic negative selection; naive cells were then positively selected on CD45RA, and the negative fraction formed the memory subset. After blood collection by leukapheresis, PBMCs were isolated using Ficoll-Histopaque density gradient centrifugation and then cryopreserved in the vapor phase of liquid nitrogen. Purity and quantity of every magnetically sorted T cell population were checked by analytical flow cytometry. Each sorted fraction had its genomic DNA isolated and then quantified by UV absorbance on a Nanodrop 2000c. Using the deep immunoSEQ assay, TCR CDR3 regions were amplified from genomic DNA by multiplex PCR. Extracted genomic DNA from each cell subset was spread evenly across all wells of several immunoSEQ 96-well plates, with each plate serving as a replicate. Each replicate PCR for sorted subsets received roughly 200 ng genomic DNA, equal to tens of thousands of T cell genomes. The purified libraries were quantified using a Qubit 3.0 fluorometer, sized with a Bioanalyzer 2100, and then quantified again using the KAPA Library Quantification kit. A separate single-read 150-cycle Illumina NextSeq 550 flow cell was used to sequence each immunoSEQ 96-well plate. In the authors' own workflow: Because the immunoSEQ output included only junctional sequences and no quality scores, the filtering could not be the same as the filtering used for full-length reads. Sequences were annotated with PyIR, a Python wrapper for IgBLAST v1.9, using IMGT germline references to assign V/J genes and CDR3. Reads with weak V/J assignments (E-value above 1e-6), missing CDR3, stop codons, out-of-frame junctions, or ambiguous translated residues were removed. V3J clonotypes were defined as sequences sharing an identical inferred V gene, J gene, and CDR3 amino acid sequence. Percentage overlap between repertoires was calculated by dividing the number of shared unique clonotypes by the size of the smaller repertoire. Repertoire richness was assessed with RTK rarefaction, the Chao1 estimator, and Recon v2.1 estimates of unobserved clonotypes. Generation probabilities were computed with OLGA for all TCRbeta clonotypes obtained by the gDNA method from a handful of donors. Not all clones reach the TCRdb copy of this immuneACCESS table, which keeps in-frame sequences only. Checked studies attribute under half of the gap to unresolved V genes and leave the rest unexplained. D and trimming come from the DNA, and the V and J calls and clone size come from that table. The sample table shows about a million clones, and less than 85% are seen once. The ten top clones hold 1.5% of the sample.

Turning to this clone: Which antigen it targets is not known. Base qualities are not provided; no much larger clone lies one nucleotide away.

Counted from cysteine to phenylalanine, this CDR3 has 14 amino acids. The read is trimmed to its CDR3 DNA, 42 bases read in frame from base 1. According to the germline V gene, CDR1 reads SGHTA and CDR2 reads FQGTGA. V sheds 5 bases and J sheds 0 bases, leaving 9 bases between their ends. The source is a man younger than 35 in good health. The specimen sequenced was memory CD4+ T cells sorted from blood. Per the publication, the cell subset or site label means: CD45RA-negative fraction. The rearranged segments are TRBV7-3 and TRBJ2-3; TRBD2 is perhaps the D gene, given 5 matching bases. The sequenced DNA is TGTGCCAGCAGCCCCGGACTGAGCACAGATACGCAGTATTTT. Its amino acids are CASSPGLSTDTQYF.